These 27 T cell receptor beta chains were sequenced from one sample in a study of T cells in Graves' hyperthyroidism and ophthalmopathy. Using RNA transcripts as the source, TCR beta CDR3 regions were amplified. HTBI primers were the set used in a first-round RT-PCR of the TCR CDR3. From the multiplex PCR reads, TCRdb called clonotypes with MiXCR, one entry per CDR3 protein. The repertoire holds 200,000 to 250,000 distinct CDR3 sequences, with around 17% as singletons. Sequenced: blood. The receptors stem from a man aged 40-49 years with Graves' hyperthyroidism.

The chain employs TRBV9 and TRBJ2-7; no firm D call. The ends were cut back, 0 bases at V and 0 bases at J, with 10 bases in the middle. Germline CDR1 SGDLS, CDR2 YYNGEE. The CDR3 length is 15 residues. CDR3 amino acids: CASSVGQDTSYEQYF. The DNA for the CDR3 is TGTGCCAGCAGCGTAGGACAAGACACCTCCTACGAGCAGTACTTC.

V gene TRBV18 combines with J gene TRBJ2-6; TRBD2 matches at 14 bases. The CDR3 length is 16 residues. Germline trimming cut 6 bases from V and 4 bases from J; bases unmatched to any gene: 2. The V gene's germline CDR1 is KGHSH and CDR2 LQKENI. Written as DNA, the CDR3 is TGTGCCAGCTCCGGACTAGCGGGGGGCGGGGCCAACGTCCTGACTTTC. Amino acids: CASSGLAGGGANVLTF. Full variable domain (rest looked up from reference TRBV18 and TRBJ2-6): NAGVMQNPRHLVRRRGQEARLRCSPMKGHSHVYWYRQLPEEGLKFMVYLQKENIIDESGMPKERFSAEFPKEGPSILRIQQVVRGDSAAYFCASSGLAGGGANVLTFGAGSRLTVL.

This clonotype was seen repeatedly, ten times or more. This rearrangement joins TRBV6-2 or TRBV6-3 to TRBJ1-5; the D gene is possibly TRBD1 (5 bases). The V gene's germline CDR1 is MNHEY and CDR2 SVGEGT. With 0 bases removed from V and 2 bases from J, the gap between germline ends came to 11 bases. The CDR3 has 16 amino acids. The CDR3 region is CASSYSSGRGNQPQHF. The CDR3 region has the DNA TGTGCCAGCAGTTACTCATCAGGGCGAGGCAATCAGCCCCAGCATTTT.

The chain uses TRBV2 and TRBJ2-2; no clear D. This CDR3 region has 15 residues. Trimming stripped 6 bases from V and 7 bases from J, with 18 bases between. Germline CDR1 reads SNHLY; CDR2 reads FYNNEI. The CDR3 reads CASRAGRLTIGELFF. The CDR3 region has the DNA TGTGCCAGCAGGGCCGGGCGACTGACGATCGGGGAGCTGTTTTTT.

This clonotype has at least ten counts. V and J are TRBV20-1 and TRBJ2-7, with 12 bases lining up with TRBD1. CDR1 is DFQATT and CDR2 is SNEGSKA in the germline V gene (reference sequence). V dropped 7 bases and J dropped 6; count of bases not matched to a gene: 10. This CDR3 is 14 amino acids long. CDR3 in amino acids: CSGWDRGLPIEQYF. The CDR3, as DNA: TGCAGTGGATGGGACAGGGGGCTCCCAATCGAGCAGTACTTC.

At least ten counts were recorded for this clonotype. This chain uses TRBV3-1 with TRBJ1-1; D is undetermined. Per the germline V gene, CDR1 is LGHDT and CDR2 is YNNKEL (reference sequence). This CDR3 has 11 amino acids. V shed 6 bases and J shed 4 bases, with 6 bases lying between them. CDR3 amino acids: CASRGTTEAFF. The DNA of the CDR3 is TGTGCCAGCAGGGGAACCACTGAAGCTTTCTTT.

The table lists this clonotype with a few counts. J is TRBJ1-2 and V is TRBV5-1; D uncertain. The germline V gene encodes CDR1 SGHRS and CDR2 YFSETQ. V lost 0 bases and J 0 bases, leaving 3 bases between the germline ends. The CDR3 extends over 13 amino acids. In DNA form, the CDR3 reads TGCGCCAGCAGCTTGGATACTAACTATGGCTACACCTTC. This sequence encodes CASSLDTNYGYTF.

This clonotype showed up many times. V is TRBV15 and J is TRBJ2-1, with D hard to call. Germline V gene data show CDR1 as LNHNV and CDR2 as YYDKDF (reference sequence). There are 13 residues in the CDR3. V was cut by 5 bases and J by 7 bases, with 12 bases left in between. DNA of the CDR3: TGTGCCACCAGCGGGTTATCGCGAAATGAGCAGTTCTTC. It translates to CATSGLSRNEQFF.

CDR3 DNA: TGCAGTGCTAGAAGAAGCGGAGGGGAAGAGACCCAGTACTTC. Its protein product is CSARRSGGEETQYF. J is TRBJ2-5 and V is TRBV20-1; D is perhaps TRBD2 (6 bases). Per the germline V gene, CDR1 is DFQATT and CDR2 is SNEGSKA (reference sequence). Trimming took off 2 bases at V and 3 bases at J, with 13 bases between the two ends. The CDR3 sequence is 14 residues long.

As for this clonotype: At one end, the junction sequence differs from germline, possibly due to a read error. V is TRBV18 and J is TRBJ2-7; maybe TRBD2 (5 bases). Germline V gene data show CDR1 as KGHSH and CDR2 as LQKENI. The CDR3 sequence is 14 residues long. CDR3 loop: CASSVSGTRHERYF. As DNA, the CDR3 is TGTGCCAGCTCAGTGTCGGGAACCCGCCACGAGCGGTACTTC. Supplemented by reference TRBV18 and TRBJ2-7, the full variable domain reads NAGVMQNPRHLVRRRGQEARLRCSPMKGHSHVYWYRQLPEEGLKFMVYLQKENIIDESGMPKERFSAEFPKEGPSILRIQQVVRGDSAAYFCASSVSGTRHERYFGPGTRLTVT.

The chain employs TRBV4-3 and TRBJ1-4; D is unclear. The CDR3 covers 15 residues. Germline CDR1 is LGHNA and CDR2 is YSLEER. The V and J ends lost 0 bases and 7 bases respectively, with 12 bases between them. In DNA form, the CDR3 reads TGCGCCAGCAGCCAAGATAAGGGAGAGGGTGAAAAACTGTTTTTT. This codes for CASSQDKGEGEKLFF.

The sample holds a few counts of this clonotype. The chain is built from TRBV12-3 or TRBV12-4 and TRBJ1-2; 7 nucleotides align to TRBD1. Trimming cost V 4 bases and J 4 bases; bases outside gene matches: 9. The CDR3 sequence is 15 residues long. The CDR3 sequence: CASSSSQGFGYGYTF. As DNA, the CDR3 is TGTGCCAGCAGTTCCTCACAGGGGTTCGGCTATGGCTACACCTTC.

This clonotype was counted ten times or more. The V call is TRBV7-6, the J call TRBJ2-5; D uncertain. V was trimmed by 7 bases and J by 5 bases, leaving 14 bases between them. The CDR3 covers 13 residues. Germline V gene lookup returns CDR1 SGHVS and CDR2 FNYEAQ. Here the CDR3 reads CASNYLVEETQYF. The DNA of the CDR3 is TGTGCCAGCAACTATTTGGTTGAGGAGACCCAGTACTTC.

This clonotype was observed a few times. This chain uses TRBV6-1 with TRBJ1-5; no definite D call. The CDR3 is 13 amino acids. Germline V gene sequence: CDR1 MNHNS, CDR2 SASEGT. The V and J ends lost 1 base and 5 bases respectively, with 6 bases between them. CDR3 sequence: CASSEVADQPQHF. The CDR3 coding sequence is TGTGCCAGCAGTGAAGTAGCAGATCAGCCCCAGCATTTT.

This clonotype showed up many times. The genes are TRBV5-1 and TRBJ1-3, with D possibly matching TRBD1 (5 bases). V was trimmed by 0 bases and J by 7 bases, leaving 11 bases between them. This CDR3 contains 14 residues. Germline V CDR1 and CDR2: SGHRS, YFSETQ. The CDR3 DNA is TGCGCCAGCAGCTTGGGGGACGGCGGGAACACCATATATTTT. It specifies CASSLGDGGNTIYF.

The sample holds many counts of this clonotype. This chain uses TRBV7-3 with TRBJ2-7; 7 bases match TRBD1. V lost 1 base and J lost 6; bases outside the gene matches: 6. Germline assignment: CDR1 SGHTA and CDR2 FQGTGA. The CDR3 is made up of 14 amino acids. CDR3 sequence reads: CASSLSGTAAEQYF. DNA of the CDR3: TGTGCCAGCAGCTTAAGTGGGACAGCGGCCGAGCAGTACTTC.

Turning to this clonotype: A much bigger clone sits one base away, suggesting this may be a read error. This chain connects TRBV20-1 to TRBJ1-5, with 7 bases that match TRBD1. Trimming at V came to 6 bases and at J to 11 bases, leaving 13 bases not matched to a gene. CDR1 and CDR2 (germline): DFQATT, SNEGSKA (reference sequence). This CDR3 comprises 13 residues. The CDR3 nucleotides are TGCAGTGCCCTGGAGGCAGGGGGACAGTCCCAGCATTTT. Protein product: CSALEAGGQSQHF.

In this sample, this clonotype turned up a few times. This chain connects TRBV20-1 to TRBJ1-5; maybe TRBD1 (5 bases). The CDR3 length is 13 residues. Germline V gene lookup returns CDR1 DFQATT and CDR2 SNEGSKA (reference sequence). The V end lost 1 base, the J end lost 7 bases, and 11 bases lay between the germline ends. The CDR3 loop is CSARGGWGQPQHF. CDR3 nucleotide sequence: TGCAGTGCTAGAGGGGGCTGGGGACAGCCCCAGCATTTT.

There are a few counts of this clonotype. The V call is TRBV7-9, the J call TRBJ2-7; 10 nucleotides line up with TRBD2. Germline CDR1 reads SEHNR; CDR2 reads FQNEAQ (reference sequence). This CDR3 is built from 17 residues. J was trimmed by 0 bases and V by 5 bases; bases with no gene match: 10. Here the CDR3 reads CASSPRTSGVSSYEQYF. DNA of the CDR3: TGTGCCAGCAGCCCGCGTACTAGCGGGGTAAGCTCCTACGAGCAGTACTTC.

As concerns this clonotype: This may come from a read error, since a much larger clone is one base off. This chain joins TRBV7-3 and TRBJ1-5; TRBD1 is a possible D gene (5 bases). Germline values: CDR1 SGHTA, CDR2 FQGTGA. This CDR3 is 18 amino acids long. The DNA of the CDR3 is TGTGCCAGCGGCTTGGGGCCGCAGAAGGTGTATAGCAATCAGCCCCAGCATTTT. Its translation is CASGLGPQKVYSNQPQHF.

This clonotype occurred a few times. V gene TRBV20-1 combines with J gene TRBJ1-5, with a possible D match to TRBD1 (6 bases). V was pared by 4 bases and J by 10 bases, with 20 bases between. Germline V gene lookup returns CDR1 DFQATT and CDR2 SNEGSKA (reference sequence). The CDR3 runs to 14 residues. CDR3 sequence: CSATPLWGLKPQHF. CDR3 DNA sequence: TGCAGTGCTACCCCCCTGTGGGGGCTTAAACCCCAGCATTTT.

This rearrangement joins TRBV5-4 to TRBJ1-2; TRBD1 might be the D (6 bases). The CDR3 runs to 14 residues. Trimming took 3 bases from V and 7 from J, leaving 16 bases between them. Germline assignment: CDR1 SGHNT and CDR2 YYREEE (reference sequence). As DNA, the CDR3 is TGTGCCAGCAGCTGGGGGAGGGGGGGGTCTGGCTACACCTTC. Translation: CASSWGRGGSGYTF.

This clonotype was recorded many times. The rearrangement uses TRBV5-1 and TRBJ1-1, with D tentatively TRBD1 (5 bases). The CDR3 runs 14 residues. V lost 0 bases and J 4 bases, leaving 10 bases between the germline ends. CDR1 and CDR2 from the germline V gene are SGHRS and YFSETQ. The chain's CDR3 is CASSLGLGGTEAFF. The CDR3 bases are TGCGCCAGCAGCTTGGGACTTGGGGGCACTGAAGCTTTCTTT.

Many counts were recorded for this clonotype. This chain uses TRBV5-1 with TRBJ2-3; D unclear. V was clipped by 4 bases and J by 5 bases, with 11 bases between them. The CDR3 is 13 residues long. Looked up from germline, CDR1 is SGHRS and CDR2 is YFSETQ. This CDR3 is CASSPVRVDTQYF. CDR3 DNA sequence: TGCGCCAGCAGCCCTGTAAGGGTAGATACGCAGTATTTT.

This clonotype was detected many times. The junction and the germline gene differ at one end; a read error may be behind it. CDR3 coding DNA: TGCGCCAGCAGCCCACTACAGGGCTACGAGCAGTACTTC. Residues: CASSPLQGYEQYF. The chain recombines TRBV7-9 with TRBJ2-7, with a tentative D call TRBD1 (6 bases). The CDR3 sequence is 13 residues long. The germline gives CDR1 SEHNR, CDR2 FQNEAQ (reference sequence).

The chain recombines TRBV5-1 with TRBJ2-2; D unresolved. Germline loops: CDR1 SGHRS, CDR2 YFSETQ. The ends were cut back, 4 bases at V and 6 bases at J, with 13 bases in the middle. The CDR3 length is 14 residues. The CDR3 reads CASSAREDPGELFF. CDR3 nucleotide sequence: TGCGCCAGCAGCGCGCGAGAGGACCCCGGGGAGCTGTTTTTT. Full variable domain (rest looked up from reference TRBV5-1 and TRBJ2-2): KAGVTQTPRYLIKTRGQQVTLSCSPISGHRSVSWYQQTPGQGLQFLFEYFSETQRNKGNFPGRFSGRQFSNSRSEMNVSTLELGDSALYLCASSAREDPGELFFGEGSRLTVL.

This clonotype was seen a handful of times. The chain combines TRBV6-1 with TRBJ2-3; D perhaps matches TRBD2 (5 bases). In germline, CDR1 is MNHNS, CDR2 SASEGT. The germline V and J ends were trimmed by 5 bases and 5 bases, with 17 bases remaining between them. The length of the CDR3 is 15 residues. The CDR3 region has the DNA TGTGCCAGCAGTTATAGCCAGGATCGGGGAGATACGCAGTATTTT. Protein: CASSYSQDRGDTQYF.